This entry lists 5 T cell receptor beta chains sequenced from one sample in a study of beta chain features in type 1 diabetes. Reverse transcription of all isolated RNA meant that expressed TCRB transcripts were sequenced. Profiled with immunoSEQ multiplex PCR; TCRdb holds only in-frame clones, not every one. The sample yields some 410,000 clones, about an eighth seen once. Material: naive CD4+ T cells from blood. The receptors shown here come from a woman aged 18-35 years in good health.

The rearrangement joins TRBV30 to TRBJ2-5; no firm D call. The V gene's germline CDR1 is GTSNPN and CDR2 SVGIG (reference sequence). This CDR3 is built from 11 residues. V was clipped by 3 bases and J by 2 bases, with 4 bases between them. The CDR3: CAWSDQETQYF. The CDR3 DNA follows: TGTGCCTGGAGCGATCAAGAGACCCAGTACTTC.

This clone was observed a few times. DNA for the CDR3: TGTGCCAGCAGCCAGCTAGATACGCAGTATTTT. Translated: CASSQLDTQYF. V and J are TRBV14 and TRBJ2-3; no clear D. From germline, CDR1 is SGHDN and CDR2 FVKESK. The length of the CDR3 is 11 residues. Trimming took off 3 bases at V and 5 bases at J, with 3 bases between the two ends. The full variable domain, rest sourced from reference TRBV14 and TRBJ2-3, is EAGVTQFPSHSVIEKGQTVTLRCDPISGHDNLYWYRRVMGKEIKFLLHFVKESKQDESGMPNNRFLAERTGGTYSTLKVQPAELEDSGVYFCASSQLDTQYFGPGTRLTVL.

The chain couples TRBV7-9 to TRBJ2-5; 11 bases agree with TRBD2. V shed 2 bases, J shed 4 bases, and the junction held 6 bases outside the gene matches. CDR1 and CDR2 from the germline V gene are SEHNR and FQNEAQ (reference sequence). This CDR3 has 16 amino acids. The DNA for the CDR3 is TGTGCCAGCAGCTTAAGGCTAGCGGGGGGCGGAGAGACCCAGTACTTC. Translating gives CASSLRLAGGGETQYF.

The V gene is TRBV18, the J gene TRBJ2-5; either TRBD1 or TRBD2 may fit D (5 bases each). Germline V gene lookup returns CDR1 KGHSH and CDR2 LQKENI. This CDR3 has 13 residues. With 3 bases removed from V and 7 bases from J, the gap between germline ends came to 12 bases. The CDR3 protein is CASSPGRRATQYF. In nucleotides, the CDR3 is TGTGCCAGCTCACCGGGACGGCGCGCGACCCAGTACTTC.

This clone was detected only a few times. The chain carries TRBV4-1 and TRBJ2-3; D unclear. Germline V gene sequence: CDR1 MGHRA, CDR2 YSYEKL. V was clipped by 4 bases and J by 4 bases, with 12 bases between them. There are 14 residues in the CDR3. The CDR3 nucleotides are TGCGCCAGCAGCCGGATTCTAGGGCCAGATACGCAGTATTTT. Protein: CASSRILGPDTQYF.